This TCR beta chain comes out of a study of immune evolution from preneoplasia to lung adenocarcinoma. Two lung cancer pathologists independently confirmed each histologic diagnosis. As for this clone: No antigen is known for it.

Notes on the study in general: Top clone share appeared to fall from AAH through AIS, MIA, adenocarcinoma. Later-stage lesions appeared to have more T cells, more diversity, less clonality.

CDR3 length equals 14 residues. V lost 3 bases, J lost 6 bases, and 5 bases stayed unmatched. Germline values: CDR1 SGDLS, CDR2 YYNGEE. Assay used: immunoSEQ multiplex PCR; TCRdb lists only in-frame clones, some missing. The profile shows approximately 5,300 clones, roughly 86% of them singletons. The sequenced sample consisted of FFPE lung adenocarcinoma in situ tissue. This TCR derives from a person aged 65-85 years with lung adenocarcinoma. The chain couples TRBV9 to TRBJ2-7, with TRBD2 identical over 11 bases. The CDR3 DNA is TGTGCCAGCAGCGCCCCAACTAGCGGGGGCGAGCAGTACTTC. Translated: CASSAPTSGGEQYF.